This TCR beta chain was obtained from a study of post-analysis software for immune sequencing data. Study-level background: Both relapsing-remitting and secondary progressive multiple sclerosis featured among the disease courses, as did progressive-relapsing multiple sclerosis. Study results and limitations: Compared with controls, patients showed significantly lower normalized Chao1 diversity. There were about five TRBV segments more frequent in patients than controls, and TRBV5-6, TRBV5-1 and TRBV20-1 were among them. With F measure, samples from one preparation batch clustered together strongly.

Unique molecular identifiers tagged the TCR beta cDNA libraries. From around 0.96 to 9.9 million T cells, 550,000 or so cDNA molecules were obtained. MiXCR, run by TCRdb on the PCR reads, gives a single entry per CDR3 protein. Of 600,000 to 700,000 distinct CDR3 sequences detected, about 60% appear once; the ten largest clones hold around 11%. A word on this clonotype: Its cognate antigen is unknown. Compared with germline, one end of the junction differs, possibly owing to a read error.

The CDR3 length is 17 residues. Germline CDR1 is SGHDT and CDR2 is YYEEEE. The genes are TRBV5-6 and TRBJ2-3; possibly TRBD2 for D (5 bases). The receptor's source is a girl aged 2 to 9 with multiple sclerosis. The source material was blood. The CDR3 here is CAGSFGVGSTSTDTQYF. The DNA of the CDR3 is TGTGCCGGCAGCTTCGGGGTGGGTTCGACTAGCACAGATACGCAGTATTTT.